These T cell receptor beta chains were read from a single sample in a study of T-cell memory formation after mild COVID-19. Each CDR3 protein gets one entry after TCRdb re-called the 5' RACE reads with MiXCR. This table holds about 350,000 distinct CDR3 sequences, around 27% found once. Input material: PBMCs or a T cell subset sorted from them (not recorded which). These receptor sequences come from an adult woman who had mild COVID-19 (a few samples of this study predate the infection). Cell type and time point are not known. Each CDR3 is given with its conserved first and last residue.

J gene: TRBJ2-1; V gene: TRBV7-2; CDR3 protein: CASSPRGGQRLNNEQFF
J gene: TRBJ1-2; V gene: TRBV6-5; CDR3 protein: CASSYHTVDGYTF
J gene: TRBJ2-5; V gene: TRBV19; CDR3 protein: CASSQQGWETQYF
J gene: TRBJ2-2; V gene: TRBV3-1; CDR3 protein: CASSQDRGVGELFF
J gene: TRBJ2-1; V gene: TRBV29-1; CDR3 protein: CSVGGYHEQFF
J gene: TRBJ2-5; V gene: TRBV13; CDR3 protein: CASSPLGEETQYF
J gene: TRBJ1-1; V gene: TRBV5-1; CDR3 protein: CASVRGAEAFF
J gene: TRBJ2-5; V gene: TRBV3-1; CDR3 protein: CASSPGRTAQGSQYF
J gene: TRBJ1-6; V gene: TRBV6-1; CDR3 protein: CASRTQTGASSPLHF
J gene: TRBJ2-7; V gene: TRBV7-9; CDR3 protein: CASSLANRLADSSYEQYF
J gene: TRBJ2-1; V gene: TRBV7-9; CDR3 protein: CASTSTGDYYNEQFF
J gene: TRBJ2-3; V gene: TRBV7-9; CDR3 protein: CAGLSGRAPTDTQYF
J gene: TRBJ1-6; V gene: TRBV7-6; CDR3 protein: CASSLKGTGYEDSPLHF
J gene: TRBJ2-7; V gene: TRBV10-3; CDR3 protein: CAPTPSEQYF
J gene: TRBJ2-1; V gene: TRBV6-2/TRBV6-3; CDR3 protein: CASRPTSGGPRNEQFF
J gene: TRBJ1-6; V gene: TRBV20-1; CDR3 protein: CSARNPKGGGNSPLHF
J gene: TRBJ1-4; V gene: TRBV7-9; CDR3 protein: CASSLGDLSGEKLFF
J gene: TRBJ1-6; V gene: TRBV5-6; CDR3 protein: CASSTGQGGSPLHF
J gene: TRBJ1-1; V gene: TRBV24-1; CDR3 protein: CATVENTEAFF
J gene: TRBJ2-3; V gene: TRBV11-3; CDR3 protein: CASSPRRDQIQPDTQYF
J gene: TRBJ1-5; V gene: TRBV5-5; CDR3 protein: CASSPLGGDSNQPQHF
J gene: TRBJ2-1; V gene: TRBV6-5; CDR3 protein: CASSYLGQNEQFF
J gene: TRBJ1-6; V gene: TRBV5-4; CDR3 protein: CASSLDQGPLHF
J gene: TRBJ2-6; V gene: TRBV5-1; CDR3 protein: CASGPYPGGTSSGANVLTF
J gene: TRBJ2-1; V gene: TRBV10-3; CDR3 protein: CAISAGGTSGFYNEQFF
J gene: TRBJ2-3; V gene: TRBV5-1; CDR3 protein: CASSLLAAADTQYF
J gene: TRBJ1-2; V gene: TRBV29-1; CDR3 protein: CSVDGPVSNYGYTF
J gene: TRBJ1-6; V gene: TRBV2; CDR3 protein: CATKDRDGSPLHF
J gene: TRBJ2-5; V gene: TRBV5-6; CDR3 protein: CASSPRVGVQETQYF
J gene: TRBJ1-1; V gene: TRBV7-9; CDR3 protein: CASSPYRNTEAFF
J gene: TRBJ2-1; V gene: TRBV2; CDR3 protein: CASSAVTGLYEQFF
J gene: TRBJ1-5; V gene: TRBV12-3/TRBV12-4; CDR3 protein: CASSLGDSRNQPQHF
J gene: TRBJ2-1; V gene: TRBV5-1; CDR3 protein: CASSRTVTYNEQFF
J gene: TRBJ1-1; V gene: TRBV6-6; CDR3 protein: CASISPGRGAFF
J gene: TRBJ2-1; V gene: TRBV4-3; CDR3 protein: CASSRSTGTSGSNEQFF
J gene: TRBJ2-7; V gene: TRBV29-1; CDR3 protein: CSVEIATGAYEQYF
J gene: TRBJ1-6; V gene: TRBV27; CDR3 protein: CASSPRAGLNSPLHF
J gene: TRBJ1-2; V gene: TRBV4-1; CDR3 protein: CASSQAPGKGLYGYTF
J gene: TRBJ2-3; V gene: TRBV5-1; CDR3 protein: CASSPRQAGGRTDTQYF
J gene: TRBJ2-7; V gene: TRBV29-1; CDR3 protein: CSATADLSYEQYF
J gene: TRBJ2-3; V gene: TRBV29-1; CDR3 protein: CSVVYRGTDTQYF
J gene: TRBJ2-7; V gene: TRBV24-1; CDR3 protein: CATSGAGSYEQYF
J gene: TRBJ2-1; V gene: TRBV7-2; CDR3 protein: CASSFRQGNEQFF
J gene: TRBJ1-1; V gene: TRBV5-5; CDR3 protein: CASSYYGRGNTEAFF
J gene: TRBJ1-1; V gene: TRBV30; CDR3 protein: CAWSDEVTVEAFF
J gene: TRBJ2-5; V gene: TRBV11-2; CDR3 protein: CASSWGARQETQYF
J gene: TRBJ2-5; V gene: TRBV21-1; CDR3 protein: CASSKESQGQGMETQYF
J gene: TRBJ2-1; V gene: TRBV6-4; CDR3 protein: CASSDSGQGLKEQFF
J gene: TRBJ2-5; V gene: TRBV29-1; CDR3 protein: CSAQTSIAETQYF
J gene: TRBJ2-1; V gene: TRBV6-5; CDR3 protein: CASRAGGSSYNEQFF
J gene: TRBJ1-1; V gene: TRBV7-3; CDR3 protein: CASSSGTANTEAFF
J gene: TRBJ1-3; V gene: TRBV27; CDR3 protein: CASSYVGRVSGNTIYF
J gene: TRBJ2-5; V gene: TRBV5-1; CDR3 protein: CASSGGDRPQETQYF